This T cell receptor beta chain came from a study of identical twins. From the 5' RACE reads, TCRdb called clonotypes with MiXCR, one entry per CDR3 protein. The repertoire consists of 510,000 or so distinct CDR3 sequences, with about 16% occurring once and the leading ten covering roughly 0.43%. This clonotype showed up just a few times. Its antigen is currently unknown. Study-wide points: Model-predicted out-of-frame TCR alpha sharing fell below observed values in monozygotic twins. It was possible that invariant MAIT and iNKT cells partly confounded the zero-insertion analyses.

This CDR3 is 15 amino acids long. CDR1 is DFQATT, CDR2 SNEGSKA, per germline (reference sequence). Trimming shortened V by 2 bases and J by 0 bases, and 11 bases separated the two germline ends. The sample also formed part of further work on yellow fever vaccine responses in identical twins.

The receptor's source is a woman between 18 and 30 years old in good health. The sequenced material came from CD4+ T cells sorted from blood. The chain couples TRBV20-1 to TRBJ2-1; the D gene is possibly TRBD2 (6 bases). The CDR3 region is CSARSARDSYNEQFF. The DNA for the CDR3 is TGCAGTGCTAGAAGCGCGCGGGACTCCTACAATGAGCAGTTCTTC.